This T cell receptor beta chain derives from a study of Graves' ophthalmopathy and Graves' hyperthyroidism. This clonotype was seen ten or more times. Its matching antigen is unknown. Study findings and constraints: The model predicted ophthalmopathy progression with 60% to 71% sensitivity and around 72% specificity.

Clinicians diagnosed using symptoms, serum thyroxine, TRAb, thyroid ultrasound and orbital computed tomography. Trimming pared 4 bases from V and 2 bases from J, leaving 8 bases between. The V gene's germline CDR1 is LNHNV and CDR2 YYDKDF (reference sequence). This CDR3 is built from 13 residues. RNA transcripts yielded amplified TCR beta CDR3 regions. Scientists carried out first-round RT-PCR using HTBI primers and then a second-round multiplex PCR. MiXCR, applied by TCRdb to the multiplex PCR reads, yields one record per CDR3 protein. The data contain 900,000 to 1,200,000 distinct CDR3 sequences, 35% to 45% of them seen just once; the ten biggest clones take up around 10%.

The chain is built from TRBV15 and TRBJ2-5; D call uncertain. Sequencing was performed on peripheral blood or thyroid tissue (not recorded which). This clonotype was obtained from an adult man with Graves' hyperthyroidism. The CDR3: CATSKWKQETQYF. CDR3 nucleotides: TGTGCCACCAGCAAATGGAAACAAGAGACCCAGTACTTC.